Each of the 21 T cell receptor beta chains below was sequenced from the same sample in a study of shared clonotypes between healthy human individuals. Generated by immunoSEQ multiplex PCR, the TCRdb table keeps only in-frame clones and is missing some. The sample consists of fewer than 700,000 clones, roughly four fifths of them appearing once. The sample consisted of PBMCs. These receptors were taken from a woman between 40 and 50 years old in good health. Some clones in this sample may be carry-over from other donors' samples.

Details on this clone: Within the sample, other DNA sequences also encode this same CDR3. CDR3 in amino acids: CSVEDWGETSGFLSTDTQYF. DNA of the CDR3: TGCAGCGTTGAAGATTGGGGCGAAACTAGCGGGTTTCTCAGCACAGATACGCAGTATTTT. This chain joins TRBV29-1 and TRBJ2-3, with TRBD2 matching over 9 bases. V lost 0 bases to trimming and J lost 0 bases; unmatched junction nucleotides: 16. Germline V gives CDR1 SQVTM, CDR2 ANQGSEA. There are 20 residues in the CDR3.

J is TRBJ2-5 and V is TRBV28, with 7 bases fitting TRBD2. CDR3 length: 13 residues. The germline gives CDR1 MDHEN, CDR2 SYDVKM. The trim removed 6 bases at V and 5 bases at J, leaving 6 bases unmatched. The CDR3 is CASRRTSPETQYF. The CDR3 bases are TGTGCCAGCAGGCGGACTAGTCCGGAGACCCAGTACTTC.

This clone was found a few times. V is TRBV11-2 and J is TRBJ2-1, with unresolved D. CDR1 and CDR2 from the germline V gene are SGHAT and FQNNGV. The CDR3 runs to 15 residues. The V gene lost 5 bases and the J gene lost 6 bases, with 17 bases spanning the gap. This CDR3 is CASSPIGVGPNEQFF. CDR3 coding DNA: TGTGCCAGCAGCCCGATTGGAGTGGGTCCCAATGAGCAGTTCTTC.

On this clone: This is likely an artifact of a read error, given a far larger clone one base away. The same CDR3 is also encoded by other DNA sequences in this sample. V gene TRBV6-4 combines with J gene TRBJ1-1; D gene unclear. The CDR3 is 13 residues long. CDR1 and CDR2 (germline): MRHNA, SNTAGT. The CDR3 loop is CASSPTENTEAFF. Here the CDR3 DNA reads TGTGCCAGCAGTCCCACAGAGAACACTGAGGCTTTCTTT.

This sequence joins TRBV10-2 and TRBJ2-2; weak D call: TRBD1 (5 bases). The CDR3 is 13 residues long. With 6 bases removed from V and 2 bases from J, the gap between germline ends came to 7 bases. From germline, CDR1 is WSHSY and CDR2 SAAADI. The CDR3 spells CASSQGNTGELFF. For the CDR3, the DNA is TGCGCCAGCAGCCAGGGAAACACCGGGGAGCTGTTTTTT.

The V and J genes are TRBV5-5 and TRBJ2-1; 13 nucleotides agree with TRBD2. The trim removed 4 bases at V and 9 bases at J, leaving 7 bases unmatched. The CDR3 is 15 residues long. Germline V CDR1 and CDR2: SGHKS, YYEKEE (reference sequence). The CDR3, as DNA: TGTGCCAGCAGCCCAACTAGCGGGAGGGCCCTTGAGCAGTTCTTC. Its translation is CASSPTSGRALEQFF.

The V gene is TRBV25-1, the J gene TRBJ1-4; D unresolved. V was trimmed by 6 bases and J by 1 base, leaving 6 bases between them. The CDR3 is 13 residues long. Germline assignment: CDR1 MGHDK and CDR2 SYGVNS. The CDR3 coding sequence is TGTGCCAGCAGGGCGAAAACTAATGAAAAACTGTTTTTT. This encodes CASRAKTNEKLFF. Full variable domain (rest looked up from reference TRBV25-1 and TRBJ1-4): EADIYQTPRYLVIGTGKKITLECSQTMGHDKMYWYQQDPGMELHLIHYSYGVNSTEKGDLSSESTVSRIRTEHFPLTLESARPSHTSQYLCASRAKTNEKLFFGSGTQLSVL.

Written as DNA, the CDR3 is TGTGCCACCAGCAGAGGTGGACCCGGCACAGATACGCAGTATTTT. Translation gives CATSRGGPGTDTQYF. The genes are TRBV15 and TRBJ2-3; D call uncertain. Trimming took off 1 base at V and 1 base at J, with 9 bases between the two ends. Germline V gene lookup returns CDR1 LNHNV and CDR2 YYDKDF (reference sequence). The CDR3 is 15 residues long.

To note about this clone: A far larger clone differs by one base, so this is likely a read error. Other DNA sequences within the sample encode an identical CDR3. J is TRBJ1-1 and V is TRBV29-1, with 7 positions matching TRBD1. The CDR3 sequence is 14 residues long. Germline-derived CDR1 and CDR2 are SQVTM and ANQGSEA. Here the CDR3 DNA reads TGTAGCGTAGCAAACCGGGACAGCTTTTTAGAAGCTTTCTTT. The encoded protein is CSVANRDSFLEAFF.

This chain joins TRBV28 and TRBJ1-2, with D perhaps matching TRBD1 (5 bases). Germline V lookup: CDR1 MDHEN, CDR2 SYDVKM. V shed 4 bases and J shed 3 bases, with 12 bases lying between them. There are 14 residues in the CDR3. This CDR3 reads CASSYGTADYGYTF. CDR3 nucleotide sequence: TGTGCCAGCAGTTACGGGACGGCGGACTATGGCTACACCTTC.

The J gene is TRBJ2-3, the V gene TRBV5-6; no reliable D call. V lost 0 bases, J lost 2 bases, and 7 bases lay in between. This CDR3 comprises 14 residues. Germline V lookup: CDR1 SGHDT, CDR2 YYEEEE. CDR3 sequence: CASSLGAHTDTQYF. For the CDR3, the DNA is TGTGCCAGCAGCTTGGGGGCTCACACAGATACGCAGTATTTT.

The genes are TRBV5-1 and TRBJ2-4, with 9 bases lining up with TRBD1. From germline, CDR1 is SGHRS and CDR2 YFSETQ. Trimming at V came to 4 bases and at J to 8 bases, leaving 10 bases not matched to a gene. CDR3 length equals 15 residues. CDR3: CASSLGPQGADIQYF. DNA for the CDR3: TGCGCCAGCAGCCTCGGACCACAGGGGGCAGACATTCAGTACTTC.

With respect to this clone: With a far larger clone one base away, a read error is the likely cause. The CDR3 DNA follows: TGCAGCGCTTACCTGGACAAGGATGCTGAAGCTTTCTTT. This codes for CSAYLDKDAEAFF. The chain employs TRBV29-1 and TRBJ1-1, with D perhaps TRBD1 (5 bases). This CDR3 comprises 13 residues. V was pared by 7 bases and J by 6 bases, with 18 bases between. Germline-derived CDR1 and CDR2 are SQVTM and ANQGSEA. The entire variable domain, with the rest obtained from reference TRBV29-1 and TRBJ1-1, is as follows: SAVISQKPSRDICQRGTSLTIQCQVDSQVTMMFWYRQQPGQSLTLIATANQGSEATYESGFVIDKFPISRPNLTFSTLTVSNMSPEDSSIYLCSAYLDKDAEAFFGQGTRLTVV.

Comments on this clone: This likely traces to a read error, being one base from a far larger clone. The chain uses TRBV15 and TRBJ2-3, with D possibly matching TRBD1 (5 bases). The CDR3 consists of 15 residues. The V gene's germline CDR1 is LNHNV and CDR2 YYDKDF (reference sequence). Written as DNA, the CDR3 is TGTGCCACCAGCCCTTTTGGCGGAGCCACAGGTACGCAGTATTTT. Translation: CATSPFGGATGTQYF.

This clone was observed at least ten times. The rearrangement joins TRBV29-1 to TRBJ2-1, with 7 bases matching TRBD2. The CDR3 contains 14 residues. V shed 4 bases, J shed 6 bases, and the junction held 9 bases outside the gene matches. Germline CDR1 reads SQVTM; CDR2 reads ANQGSEA. The CDR3: CSVVGGGFSNEQFF. In DNA, the CDR3 is TGCAGCGTTGTGGGGGGAGGGTTCTCCAATGAGCAGTTCTTC.

This clone has a handful of counts. The chain joins TRBV19 to TRBJ2-1; the match to TRBD2 covers 13 bases. This CDR3 has 16 residues. The junction had 7 bases not matched to a gene; V was cut back by 4 bases and J by 7 bases. Germline V gives CDR1 LNHDA, CDR2 SQIVND (reference sequence). CDR3 residues: CASSTRLAGGRNEQFF. The CDR3 DNA reads as TGTGCCAGTAGTACCCGACTAGCGGGAGGACGGAATGAGCAGTTCTTC. Looking up the rest from reference TRBV19 and TRBJ2-1 gives the full variable domain: DGGITQSPKYLFRKEGQNVTLSCEQNLNHDAMYWYRQDPGQGLRLIYYSQIVNDFQKGDIAEGYSVSREKKESFPLTVTSAQKNPTAFYLCASSTRLAGGRNEQFFGPGTRLTVL.

This chain joins TRBV7-3 and TRBJ1-1; D possibly corresponds to TRBD1 (6 bases). CDR3 length: 14 residues. Trimming removed 1 base at V and 1 base at J, with 7 bases between. CDR1 and CDR2 from the germline V gene are SGHTA and FQGTGA. The CDR3 sequence: CASSLNRENTEAFF. The CDR3 region has the DNA TGTGCCAGCAGCTTAAACAGGGAGAACACTGAAGCTTTCTTT.

V usage is TRBV18 and J usage is TRBJ2-2, with 8 nucleotides matching TRBD1. Trimming took 2 bases from V and 7 from J; bases not matched to a gene: 12. The CDR3 loop spans 17 amino acids. CDR1 is KGHSH and CDR2 is LQKENI in the germline V gene. The CDR3 coding sequence is TGTGCCAGCTCACCAAATACCGCAGGGGGCGTTGTCGGGGAGCTGTTTTTT. This gives the protein CASSPNTAGGVVGELFF.

This sequence joins TRBV7-2 and TRBJ2-3, with TRBD2 as a possible D gene (5 bases). Trimming cost V 1 base and J 5 bases, with 13 bases left between them. Germline CDR1 and CDR2: SGHTA and FQGNSA. This CDR3 comprises 15 residues. The CDR3 here is CASSLGWTAEDTQYF. CDR3 nucleotide sequence: TGTGCCAGCAGCTTAGGATGGACTGCTGAAGATACGCAGTATTTT.

The rearrangement links TRBV19 to TRBJ2-4; 9 bases align to TRBD2. This CDR3 region has 18 residues. V was pared by 2 bases and J by 0 bases, with 8 bases of the junction left unmatched. The germline CDR1 and CDR2 sequences are LNHDA and SQIVND (reference sequence). The CDR3 bases are TGTGCCAGTAGTATATCCGCGGGAGGGGGCAGAGCCAAAAACATTCAGTACTTC. Protein product: CASSISAGGGRAKNIQYF.

About this clone: At one end, the junction sequence differs from germline, possibly due to a read error. CDR3 sequence: CASSQDRLQSNVLTF. The CDR3 coding sequence is TGTGCCAGCAGCCAAGACCGACTCCAATCCAACGTCCTGACTTTC. V is TRBV4-1 and J is TRBJ2-6; D gene uncertain. The CDR3 is 15 amino acids. Germline assignment: CDR1 MGHRA and CDR2 YSYEKL.